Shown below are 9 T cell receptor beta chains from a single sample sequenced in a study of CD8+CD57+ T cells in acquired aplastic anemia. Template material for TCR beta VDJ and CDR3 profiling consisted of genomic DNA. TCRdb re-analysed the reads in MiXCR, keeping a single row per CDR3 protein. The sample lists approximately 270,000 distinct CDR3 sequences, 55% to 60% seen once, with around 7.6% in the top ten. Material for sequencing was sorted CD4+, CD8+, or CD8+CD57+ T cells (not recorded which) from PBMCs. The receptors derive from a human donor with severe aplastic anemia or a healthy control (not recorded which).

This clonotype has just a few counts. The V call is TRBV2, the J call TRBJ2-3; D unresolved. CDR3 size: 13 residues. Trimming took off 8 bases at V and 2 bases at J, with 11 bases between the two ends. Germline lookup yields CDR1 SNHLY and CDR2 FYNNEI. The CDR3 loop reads CASSLAATDTQYF. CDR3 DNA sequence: TGTGCCAGCTCTTTGGCTGCCACAGATACGCAGTATTTT.

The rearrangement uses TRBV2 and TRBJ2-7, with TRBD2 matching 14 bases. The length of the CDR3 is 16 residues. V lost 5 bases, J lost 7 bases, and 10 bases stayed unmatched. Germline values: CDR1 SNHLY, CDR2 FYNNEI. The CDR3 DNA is TGTGCCAGCAGTACACCGGGACTAGCGGGAGTCGGTGAGCAGTACTTC. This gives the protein CASSTPGLAGVGEQYF.

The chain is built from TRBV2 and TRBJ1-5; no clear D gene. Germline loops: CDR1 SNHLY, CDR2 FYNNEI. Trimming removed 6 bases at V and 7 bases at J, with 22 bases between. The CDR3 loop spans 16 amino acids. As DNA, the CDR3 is TGTGCCAGCAGCCCCCCCCGGGAGAGGGTGGACCAGCCCCAGCATTTT. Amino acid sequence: CASSPPRERVDQPQHF.

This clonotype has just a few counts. CDR3 sequence (DNA): TGTGCCATCAGTGAGTCCGGACCCTACGAGCAGTACTTC. Its translation: CAISESGPYEQYF. This chain links TRBV10-3 with TRBJ2-7, with D uncertain. The CDR3 sequence is 13 residues long. Looked up from germline, CDR1 is ENHRY and CDR2 is SYGVKD. Trimming shortened V by 0 bases and J by 2 bases, and 5 bases separated the two germline ends.

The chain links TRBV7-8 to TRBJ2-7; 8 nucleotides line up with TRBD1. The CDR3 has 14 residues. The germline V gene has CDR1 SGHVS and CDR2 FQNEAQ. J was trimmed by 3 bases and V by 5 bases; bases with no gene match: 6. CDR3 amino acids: CASSTRDRLYEQYV. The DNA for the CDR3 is TGTGCCAGCAGCACTAGGGACAGGCTCTACGAGCAGTACGTC.

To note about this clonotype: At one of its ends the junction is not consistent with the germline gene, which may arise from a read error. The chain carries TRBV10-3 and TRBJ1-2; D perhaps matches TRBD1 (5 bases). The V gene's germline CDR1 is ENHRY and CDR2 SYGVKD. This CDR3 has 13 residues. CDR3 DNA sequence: TGTGCCATCAGCCGGACGGGGGAGGATGGCTGCACCTTC. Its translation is CAISRTGEDGCTF.

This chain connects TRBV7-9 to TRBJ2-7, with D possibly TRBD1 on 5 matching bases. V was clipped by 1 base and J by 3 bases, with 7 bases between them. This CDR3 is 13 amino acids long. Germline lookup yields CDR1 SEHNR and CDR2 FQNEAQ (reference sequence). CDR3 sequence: CASSLVDSYEQYF. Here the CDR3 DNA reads TGTGCCAGCAGCTTAGTCGACAGCTACGAGCAGTACTTC.

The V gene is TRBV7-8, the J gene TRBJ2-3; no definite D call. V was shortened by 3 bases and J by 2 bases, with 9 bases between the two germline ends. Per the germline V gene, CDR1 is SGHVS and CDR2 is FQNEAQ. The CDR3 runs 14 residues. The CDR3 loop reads CASSFRAATDTQYF. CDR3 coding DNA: TGTGCCAGCAGCTTCCGGGCGGCCACAGATACGCAGTATTTT.

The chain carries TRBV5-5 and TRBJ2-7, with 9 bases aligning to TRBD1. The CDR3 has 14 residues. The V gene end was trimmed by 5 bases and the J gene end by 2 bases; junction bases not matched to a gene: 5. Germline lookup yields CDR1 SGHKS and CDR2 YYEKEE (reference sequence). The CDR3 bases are TGTGCCAGCAGATGGGGACAGGGCGCCTACGAGCAGTACTTC. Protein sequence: CASRWGQGAYEQYF.